In this sample, the clone carrying this T cell receptor (beta chain) turned up many times. This sample was included in a study of T cells in Graves' hyperthyroidism and ophthalmopathy. V lost 5 bases to trimming and J lost 1 base, with 13 bases between them. This CDR3 spans 15 amino acids. Germline lookup yields CDR1 SGHAT and CDR2 FQNNGV. RNA transcripts gave rise to amplified TCR beta CDR3 regions. The study used the HTBI primer set for a first-round RT-PCR of the TCR CDR3. TCRdb called the multiplex PCR reads again in MiXCR, with one record for every CDR3 protein. The sample holds 150,000 to 200,000 distinct CDR3 sequences, 15% to 20% seen once.

The sequenced material came from blood. This clonotype was obtained from a woman between 45 and 65 years old with Graves' hyperthyroidism. The chain carries TRBV11-2 and TRBJ2-3, with D possibly TRBD2 on 5 matching bases. The CDR3 is CASSPLAGGTDTQYF. The CDR3 DNA follows: TGTGCCAGCAGCCCTTTGGCGGGTGGCACAGATACGCAGTATTTT.